This entry lists 6 T cell receptor beta chains sequenced from one sample in a study of graft-versus-host responses after intestinal transplantation (dated by TCRdb to 2020 to 2022). Sample time point, as interpreted from the label and publication: cells obtained before transplantation from donor or recipient. The library came from the immunoSEQ multiplex PCR assay. TCRdb obtained this table from immuneACCESS and retained in-frame rearrangements with V and J assigned. These tables miss some clones; where compared with another copy, unresolved V genes account for less than half of the shortfall, and the remainder is unexplained. In this sample the table shows tens of thousands of clones, approximately 89% of which occur a single time. The top ten clonotypes cover approximately 0.32% of the sample. These receptors lack a known antigen. Specimen: unstimulated CD4+ T cells sorted from spleen or lymph node cells, collected before transplant. The origin of the receptors is a human donor who was the organ donor for an intestinal transplant.

This chain links TRBV2 with TRBJ1-5; 8 nucleotides align to TRBD1. Germline V CDR1 and CDR2: SNHLY, FYNNEI. The CDR3 is 19 amino acids. After removal of 6 bases from V and 2 bases from J, the junction contained 18 bases not matched to a gene. CDR3 coding DNA: TGTGCCAGCAGGGGTTTCGGACAGGGTGGACGGAATGGCAATCAGCCCCAGCATTTT. Translation gives CASRGFGQGGRNGNQPQHF.

This chain links TRBV6-1 with TRBJ2-5; 7 bases match TRBD2. CDR1 and CDR2 (germline): MNHNS, SASEGT. The CDR3 extends over 15 amino acids. After removal of 5 bases from V and 2 bases from J, the junction contained 8 bases not matched to a gene. The CDR3 region has the DNA TGTGCCAGCAGTTGGGGAGGGCCCCCTCAAGAGACCCAGTACTTC. Its translation: CASSWGGPPQETQYF.

The J gene is TRBJ1-2, the V gene TRBV19; D gene uncertain. The CDR3 is 16 residues long. V gave up 4 bases and J gave up 7 bases, with 22 bases separating them. The germline gives CDR1 LNHDA, CDR2 SQIVND (reference sequence). CDR3 sequence: CASSSPPGVSSSGYTF. The CDR3 DNA reads TGTGCCAGTAGTAGCCCCCCCGGGGTGTCTTCGAGTGGCTACACCTTC. The entire variable domain, with the rest obtained from reference TRBV19 and TRBJ1-2, is as follows: DGGITQSPKYLFRKEGQNVTLSCEQNLNHDAMYWYRQDPGQGLRLIYYSQIVNDFQKGDIAEGYSVSREKKESFPLTVTSAQKNPTAFYLCASSSPPGVSSSGYTFGSGTRLTVV.

V gene TRBV27 combines with J gene TRBJ1-1; D is ambiguous. Germline V gene data show CDR1 as MNHEY and CDR2 as SMNVEV (reference sequence). V lost 0 bases, J lost 1 base, and 15 bases lay in between. This CDR3 comprises 17 residues. CDR3 sequence reads: CASSLSLVTAANTEAFF. In DNA, the CDR3 is TGTGCCAGCAGTTTATCTCTGGTTACAGCGGCGAACACTGAAGCTTTCTTT.

The chain carries TRBV19 and TRBJ1-5; D remains unclear. This CDR3 is 13 amino acids long. V lost 1 base and J 6 bases, leaving 7 bases between the germline ends. The V gene's germline CDR1 is LNHDA and CDR2 SQIVND (reference sequence). Here the CDR3 reads CASSIVRGQPQHF. The CDR3, as DNA: TGTGCCAGTAGTATAGTACGGGGTCAGCCCCAGCATTTT.

The CDR3 region is CSVSPDITNYGYTF. The CDR3 DNA reads as TGCAGCGTTTCCCCGGACATTACTAACTATGGCTACACCTTC. The rearrangement uses TRBV29-1 and TRBJ1-2, with D perhaps matching TRBD1 (5 bases). Germline loops: CDR1 SQVTM, CDR2 ANQGSEA. The CDR3 spans 14 residues. V lost 5 bases to trimming and J lost 0 bases, with 13 bases between them.